The 9 T cell receptor beta chains below all came from one sample that was sequenced in a study of beta chain features in type 1 diabetes. Study-wide findings and caveats: Type 1 diabetes patients showed a moderate but significant shortening of TCRB CDR3s in all four CD4+ subsets.

Antigens of these TCRs are unknown. cDNA synthesis used the whole RNA isolate, giving expressed TCRB sequences. The repertoire was sequenced with immunoSEQ multiplex PCR; TCRdb's copy has only in-frame clones and lacks some. The repertoire holds under 400,000 clones, with 10% to 15% as singletons. Material: naive CD4+ T cells from blood. The receptor source for this set is a woman under 30 with type 1 diabetes.

In its sample, this clone was seen a few times. V usage is TRBV4-3 and J usage is TRBJ2-5; D is ambiguous. CDR1 is LGHNA and CDR2 is YSLEER in the germline V gene. V dropped 1 base and J dropped 2 bases, with 5 bases sitting between them. CDR3 length equals 13 residues. CDR3 nucleotides: TGCGCCAGCAGCCAAGTGACACAAGAGACCCAGTACTTC. It encodes CASSQVTQETQYF.

The V and J genes are TRBV19 and TRBJ1-3; D not certain. CDR3 size: 13 residues. The germline CDR1 and CDR2 sequences are LNHDA and SQIVND (reference sequence). V lost 8 bases and J lost 4, with 12 bases in between. The CDR3 DNA sequence: TGTGCCAGTGAACGGGGAGAAGGAAACACCATATATTTT. Translating it yields CASERGEGNTIYF.

This clone was counted only a few times. The V call is TRBV5-1, the J call TRBJ2-3; possible D gene TRBD1, 6 bases. The CDR3 length is 16 residues. Per germline, CDR1 SGHRS and CDR2 YFSETQ. Trimming took 4 bases from V and 3 from J, leaving 18 bases between them. This chain's CDR3 is CASSRRTDLATDTQYF. The CDR3 DNA reads TGCGCCAGCAGCAGGCGGACAGACCTAGCAACAGATACGCAGTATTTT.

This chain's CDR3 is CATSRDHAGTYEQYF. As DNA, the CDR3 is TGTGCCACCAGCAGAGATCACGCAGGTACCTACGAGCAGTACTTC. The chain uses TRBV15 and TRBJ2-7; D is unresolved. The germline gives CDR1 LNHNV, CDR2 YYDKDF (reference sequence). This CDR3 region has 15 residues. V lost 0 bases, J lost 2 bases, and 11 bases lay in between.

The gene calls are TRBV7-2 and TRBJ1-4; 10 bases are shared with TRBD1. Germline values: CDR1 SGHTA, CDR2 FQGNSA. The ends lost 3 bases at V and 7 bases at J; junction bases unmatched: 5. The CDR3 consists of 15 residues. As DNA, the CDR3 is TGTGCCAGCAGCTTTCTGGGACAGGGGAGTGAAAAACTGTTTTTT. Encoded protein: CASSFLGQGSEKLFF.

The chain uses TRBV11-3 and TRBJ2-2, with 8 bases lining up with TRBD1. The CDR3 totals 17 residues. The germline gives CDR1 SGHNT, CDR2 YENEEA. V lost 6 bases, J lost 7 bases, and 16 bases stayed unmatched. The CDR3 sequence: CASSTGQGRLQGGELFF. CDR3 DNA: TGTGCCAGCAGTACCGGACAGGGTCGTCTCCAGGGCGGGGAGCTGTTTTTT. The full variable domain, its missing parts supplied by reference TRBV11-3 and TRBJ2-2, is EAGVVQSPRYKIIEKKQPVAFWCNPISGHNTLYWYLQNLGQGPELLIRYENEEAVDDSQLPKDRFSAERLKGVDSTLKIQPAELGDSAVYLCASSTGQGRLQGGELFFGEGSRLTVL.

The genes are TRBV7-3 and TRBJ2-3; 7 bases fit TRBD2. CDR1 is SGHTA and CDR2 is FQGTGA in the germline V gene. The CDR3 spans 16 residues. The ends lost 5 bases at V and 6 bases at J; junction bases unmatched: 14. The CDR3 DNA is TGTGCCAGCAGCCCTTCAGGACTAGAGGGGAGGGATACGCAGTATTTT. This gives the protein CASSPSGLEGRDTQYF. Together with reference TRBV7-3 and TRBJ2-3, the CDR3 gives the full variable domain: GAGVSQTPSNKVTEKGKYVELRCDPISGHTALYWYRQSLGQGPEFLIYFQGTGAADDSGLPNDRFFAVRPEGSVSTLKIQRTERGDSAVYLCASSPSGLEGRDTQYFGPGTRLTVL.

This clone was recorded a few times. In DNA form, the CDR3 reads TGTGCCAGCAGCCAGCGGGGGGGTGTCGATGAGCAGTTCTTC. This sequence encodes CASSQRGGVDEQFF. This chain links TRBV7-9 with TRBJ2-1; 10 nucleotides agree with TRBD2. From germline, CDR1 is SEHNR and CDR2 FQNEAQ (reference sequence). V lost 5 bases and J lost 8; bases outside the gene matches: 6. CDR3 length equals 14 residues.

In this sample, this clone turned up a few times. This sequence joins TRBV5-4 and TRBJ2-5; 16 positions agree with TRBD2. Trimming at V came to 4 bases and at J to 7 bases, leaving 10 bases not matched to a gene. CDR1 is SGHNT, CDR2 YYREEE, per germline (reference sequence). The CDR3 totals 17 residues. The CDR3: CASSEGLAGGARGTQYF. CDR3 in DNA: TGTGCCAGCAGCGAGGGACTAGCGGGGGGGGCTCGCGGGACCCAGTACTTC.